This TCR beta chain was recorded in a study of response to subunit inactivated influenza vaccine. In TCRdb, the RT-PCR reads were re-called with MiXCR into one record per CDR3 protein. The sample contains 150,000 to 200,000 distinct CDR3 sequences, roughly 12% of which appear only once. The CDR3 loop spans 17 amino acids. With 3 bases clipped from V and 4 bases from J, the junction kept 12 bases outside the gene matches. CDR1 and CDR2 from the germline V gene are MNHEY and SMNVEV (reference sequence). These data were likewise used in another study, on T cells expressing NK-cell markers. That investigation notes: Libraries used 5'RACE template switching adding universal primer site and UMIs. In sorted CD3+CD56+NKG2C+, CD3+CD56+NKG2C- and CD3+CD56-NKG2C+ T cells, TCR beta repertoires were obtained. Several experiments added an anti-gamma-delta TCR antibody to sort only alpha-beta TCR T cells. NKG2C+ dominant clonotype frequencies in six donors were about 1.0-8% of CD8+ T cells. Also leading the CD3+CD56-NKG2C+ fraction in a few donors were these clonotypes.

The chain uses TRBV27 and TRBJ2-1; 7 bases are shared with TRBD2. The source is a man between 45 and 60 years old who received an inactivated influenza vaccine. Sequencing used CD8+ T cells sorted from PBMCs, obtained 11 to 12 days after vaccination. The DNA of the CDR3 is TGTGCCAGCAGTTTCCTCCCCGGGACTACGAGTTACAATGAGCAGTTCTTC. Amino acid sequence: CASSFLPGTTSYNEQFF.